The T cell receptor beta chain under discussion was sequenced for a study of Ad26.COV2.S vaccination and SARS-CoV-2 variants. The treatment: about 20 received Ad26.COV2.S at low or high dose, single or two shots; five or six received placebo; per-sample allocation not given. Sampling was performed 63 days after the first vaccine or placebo injection. Using immunoSEQ multiplex PCR, the repertoire was profiled, and TCRdb retains in-frame clones only, with some absent. The table includes fewer than 500,000 clones, nearly 90% detected once. The germline V and J ends were trimmed by 0 bases and 0 bases, with 9 bases remaining between them. This CDR3 is built from 16 residues. The germline gives CDR1 SGHRS, CDR2 YFSETQ.

The V and J genes are TRBV5-1 and TRBJ2-2; D is unresolved. The sequence was collected from a person between 18 and 65 years old who received the Ad26.COV2.S COVID-19 vaccine or a placebo. The sample consisted of peripheral blood, taken in a trial of Ad26.COV2.S vaccine versus placebo. CDR3 sequence reads: CASSLGPAPNTGELFF. CDR3 sequence (DNA): TGCGCCAGCAGCTTGGGTCCAGCCCCGAACACCGGGGAGCTGTTTTTT. Based on the CDR3 plus reference TRBV5-1 and TRBJ2-2, the full variable domain is KAGVTQTPRYLIKTRGQQVTLSCSPISGHRSVSWYQQTPGQGLQFLFEYFSETQRNKGNFPGRFSGRQFSNSRSEMNVSTLELGDSALYLCASSLGPAPNTGELFFGEGSRLTVL.